The 29 T cell receptor beta chains presented below share a single source sample, sequenced in a study of technical replicates of blood from several donors. Clones were sequenced by immunoSEQ multiplex PCR, and TCRdb holds only the in-frame ones, with some missing. The sample holds more than 75,000 clones, around 95% seen once. Sequencing used T cells isolated from PBMCs. All receptors come from a human donor in good health.

The chain has TRBV5-6 and TRBJ2-1, with TRBD1 identical over 9 bases. The CDR3 loop spans 18 amino acids. Germline V gene sequence: CDR1 SGHDT, CDR2 YYEEEE. V was clipped by 4 bases and J by 6 bases; unmatched bases: 17. CDR3 in DNA: TGTGCCAGCAGCGATGATCTAAGGGACAGGGTGATGGCCAATGAGCAGTTCTTC. Translated, it gives CASSDDLRDRVMANEQFF. The full variable domain, rest sourced from reference TRBV5-6 and TRBJ2-1, is DAGVTQSPTHLIKTRGQQVTLRCSPKSGHDTVSWYQQALGQGPQFIFQYYEEEERQRGNFPDRFSGHQFPNYSSELNVNALLLGDSALYLCASSDDLRDRVMANEQFFGPGTRLTVL.

The chain employs TRBV6-5 and TRBJ2-1; no clear D. Germline CDR1 and CDR2: MNHEY and SVGAGI. Trimming left V 2 bases short and J 8 bases short, with 16 bases between. This CDR3 contains 15 residues. For the CDR3, the DNA is TGTGCCAGCAGTTACCGACTCGTAGTCAACGATGAGCAGTTCTTC. This sequence encodes CASSYRLVVNDEQFF.

This clone occurred a few times. The CDR3 coding sequence is TGTGCCAGCAGCTTGGGACTGCTTAATGAAAAACTGTTTTTT. Residues: CASSLGLLNEKLFF. The genes are TRBV2 and TRBJ1-4; tentative D call: TRBD1 (5 bases). The CDR3 length is 14 residues. Between the trimmed V and J ends, which lost 6 bases and 4 bases, there was a span of 12 bases. The V gene's germline CDR1 is SNHLY and CDR2 FYNNEI.

The chain uses TRBV7-8 and TRBJ2-5; D remains ambiguous. The CDR3 sequence is 13 residues long. Germline V CDR1 and CDR2: SGHVS, FQNEAQ. Deletions cut 1 base from V and 2 bases from J, with 5 bases between. The CDR3: CASSLVQQETQYF. In nucleotides, the CDR3 is TGTGCCAGCAGCTTAGTCCAGCAAGAGACCCAGTACTTC.

V and J are TRBV7-6 and TRBJ2-3; D unclear. The V gene lost 1 base and the J gene lost 4 bases, with 3 bases spanning the gap. Per germline, CDR1 SGHVS and CDR2 FNYEAQ. The CDR3 has 12 amino acids. The CDR3 region has the DNA TGTGCCAGCAGCTTAGACTCAGATACGCAGTATTTT. Amino acid sequence: CASSLDSDTQYF.

V and J are TRBV15 and TRBJ1-2, with 10 bases matching TRBD1. The CDR3 consists of 14 residues. Germline lookup yields CDR1 LNHNV and CDR2 YYDKDF (reference sequence). V was pared by 5 bases and J by 3 bases, with 3 bases of the junction left unmatched. The CDR3 spells CATSGGQGDYGYTF. The CDR3 coding sequence is TGTGCCACCAGCGGAGGACAGGGGGACTATGGCTACACCTTC.

The chain joins TRBV5-6 to TRBJ2-1; a possible D gene is TRBD2 (6 bases). The CDR3 spans 15 residues. CDR1 is SGHDT, CDR2 YYEEEE, per germline. The V and J ends lost 4 bases and 4 bases respectively, with 15 bases between them. CDR3: CASSPVIAVYNEQFF. The CDR3 region has the DNA TGTGCCAGCAGCCCGGTGATAGCGGTGTACAATGAGCAGTTCTTC.

The V gene is TRBV7-8, the J gene TRBJ2-2; 7 bases agree with TRBD1. This CDR3 comprises 17 residues. V lost 2 bases to trimming and J lost 0 bases; unmatched junction nucleotides: 6. Germline V lookup: CDR1 SGHVS, CDR2 FQNEAQ. CDR3 in DNA: TGTGCCAGCAGCTTACCCCGGACAGGAGCGAACACCGGGGAGCTGTTTTTT. This translates into CASSLPRTGANTGELFF.

The V call is TRBV7-9, the J call TRBJ1-1; tentatively, D is TRBD1 (6 bases). Germline V lookup: CDR1 SEHNR, CDR2 FQNEAQ (reference sequence). The CDR3 consists of 15 residues. Between the trimmed V and J ends, which lost 1 base and 3 bases, there was a span of 12 bases. The CDR3 here is CASSLVGGLDTEAFF. In DNA, the CDR3 is TGTGCCAGCAGCTTAGTCGGGGGGCTGGACACTGAAGCTTTCTTT.

The chain links TRBV12-5 to TRBJ2-1; tentatively, D is TRBD1 (5 bases). Per the germline V gene, CDR1 is LGHNT and CDR2 is FRNRAP. The CDR3 sequence is 13 residues long. The V gene lost 6 bases and the J gene lost 10 bases, with 16 bases spanning the gap. CDR3 in DNA: TGTGCTAGTGGCTCCCCCCGACAGATGGAGCAGTTCTTC. Translation: CASGSPRQMEQFF. Looking up the rest from reference TRBV12-5 and TRBJ2-1 gives the full variable domain: DARVTQTPRHKVTEMGQEVTMRCQPILGHNTVFWYRQTMMQGLELLAYFRNRAPLDDSGMPKDRFSAEMPDATLATLKIQPSEPRDSAVYFCASGSPRQMEQFFGPGTRLTVL.

This chain uses TRBV27 with TRBJ1-5, with a weak D call TRBD1 (6 bases). Trimming removed 6 bases from V and 0 bases from J, with 12 bases in between. Germline V lookup: CDR1 MNHEY, CDR2 SMNVEV (reference sequence). The CDR3 contains 15 residues. Written as DNA, the CDR3 is TGTGCCAGCAGACGAGACAGGTCTAGCAATCAGCCCCAGCATTTT. It encodes CASRRDRSSNQPQHF.

This chain joins TRBV4-1 and TRBJ1-4; 8 positions match TRBD1. Trimming at V came to 2 bases and at J to 8 bases, leaving 13 bases not matched to a gene. The CDR3 has 17 amino acids. Germline-derived CDR1 and CDR2 are MGHRA and YSYEKL. For the CDR3, the DNA is TGCGCCAGCAGCCAAACCCTCGACAGGGGAGAAGAGGAAAAACTGTTTTTT. It translates to CASSQTLDRGEEEKLFF.

V is TRBV5-4 and J is TRBJ1-2; D is unclear. This CDR3 is built from 15 residues. V was cut by 0 bases and J by 6 bases, with 15 bases left in between. Per the germline V gene, CDR1 is SGHNT and CDR2 is YYREEE (reference sequence). CDR3 coding DNA: TGTGCCAGCAGCTTGGTGAATGGGCCGAGGGATGGCTACACCTTC. This sequence encodes CASSLVNGPRDGYTF.

The gene calls are TRBV2 and TRBJ2-7; D call uncertain. Germline V lookup: CDR1 SNHLY, CDR2 FYNNEI. Deletions cut 2 bases from V and 5 bases from J, with 16 bases between. This CDR3 has 15 residues. CDR3 bases: TGTGCCAGCAGTGAACGATCACCTCTACCCCACGAGCAGTACTTC. This gives the protein CASSERSPLPHEQYF.

This clone has just one count. This chain uses TRBV18 with TRBJ2-5; TRBD1 aligns across 9 bases. The CDR3 is 14 residues long. Unmatched junction bases numbered 2, after V lost 4 bases and J lost 2 bases. Germline V CDR1 and CDR2: KGHSH, LQKENI. The CDR3 region is CASSLGQGQETQYF. The CDR3, as DNA: TGTGCCAGCTCACTAGGACAGGGGCAAGAGACCCAGTACTTC.

The chain carries TRBV14 and TRBJ2-1; maybe TRBD2 (5 bases). V lost 0 bases and J lost 12, with 9 bases in between. Germline values: CDR1 SGHDN, CDR2 FVKESK. There are 12 residues in the CDR3. The CDR3 region is CASSQDSAAQFF. The CDR3, as DNA: TGTGCCAGCAGCCAAGATAGCGCGGCGCAGTTCTTC.

This clone was seen only once. The chain has TRBV4-1 and TRBJ1-2, with D possibly matching TRBD1 (6 bases). Trimming removed 1 base from V and 7 bases from J, with 16 bases in between. Germline assignment: CDR1 MGHRA and CDR2 YSYEKL. The CDR3 covers 15 residues. This chain's CDR3 is CASSQVGHRDRGYTF. DNA for the CDR3: TGCGCCAGCAGCCAAGTGGGGCACAGGGATCGTGGCTACACCTTC.

This clone was detected only once. The chain couples TRBV18 to TRBJ1-1; tentative D call: TRBD1 (5 bases). V lost 3 bases and J 0 bases, leaving 11 bases between the germline ends. The length of the CDR3 is 15 residues. CDR1 is KGHSH and CDR2 is LQKENI in the germline V gene. This CDR3 is CASSPFDSLNTEAFF. The CDR3 coding sequence is TGTGCCAGCTCACCTTTCGACAGCTTGAACACTGAAGCTTTCTTT.

The chain is built from TRBV5-4 and TRBJ1-3; the D gene is possibly TRBD1 (5 bases). The V and J ends lost 1 base and 4 bases respectively, with 12 bases between them. The CDR3 is 15 residues long. CDR1 SGHNT and CDR2 YYREEE come from the germline V gene (reference sequence). The CDR3: CASSLQATVGNTIYF. Here the CDR3 DNA reads TGTGCCAGCAGCTTGCAGGCGACAGTGGGAAACACCATATATTTT. The whole variable domain, filled in from reference TRBV5-4 and TRBJ1-3, reads ETGVTQSPTHLIKTRGQQVTLRCSSQSGHNTVSWYQQALGQGPQFIFQYYREEENGRGNFPPRFSGLQFPNYSSELNVNALELDDSALYLCASSLQATVGNTIYFGEGSWLTVV.

V and J are TRBV13 and TRBJ1-1, with 9 bases identical to TRBD1. The V segment lost 5 bases and the J segment 4 bases; nucleotides outside the gene matches: 5. The CDR3 extends over 14 amino acids. In germline, CDR1 is PRHDT, CDR2 FYEKMQ (reference sequence). CDR3 DNA: TGTGCCAGCAGCCCCCGACAGGGGGTCACTGAAGCTTTCTTT. Protein product: CASSPRQGVTEAFF.

The genes are TRBV19 and TRBJ2-7, with D unresolved. This CDR3 region has 11 residues. CDR1 is LNHDA, CDR2 SQIVND, per germline (reference sequence). V was shortened by 5 bases and J by 7 bases, with 9 bases between the two germline ends. This CDR3 is CASSSRLEQYF. The CDR3 bases are TGTGCCAGTAGTTCCCGACTTGAGCAGTACTTC.

In its sample, this clone was seen a few times. The chain joins TRBV4-1 to TRBJ2-7, with 9 bases that match TRBD2. The germline gives CDR1 MGHRA, CDR2 YSYEKL. CDR3 size: 15 residues. V shed 4 bases, J shed 3 bases, and the junction held 7 bases outside the gene matches. In DNA form, the CDR3 reads TGCGCCAGCAGCCGCATAGCGGGAGTCGACTACGAGCAGTACTTC. Translating it yields CASSRIAGVDYEQYF.

This clone has only one observation. The chain links TRBV5-5 to TRBJ1-3; 8 nucleotides agree with TRBD1. In germline, CDR1 is SGHKS, CDR2 YYEKEE (reference sequence). The trim removed 2 bases at V and 0 bases at J, leaving 13 bases unmatched. The CDR3 loop spans 19 amino acids. The CDR3 DNA follows: TGTGCCAGCAGCTTCCAGACTCCGGGACAGGTTCTCTCTGGAAACACCATATATTTT. Protein product: CASSFQTPGQVLSGNTIYF.

The chain joins TRBV5-8 to TRBJ2-5; perhaps TRBD2 as D (5 bases). Germline V lookup: CDR1 SGHTS, CDR2 YDEGEE. Trimming took off 7 bases at V and 5 bases at J, with 15 bases between the two ends. The CDR3 has 13 amino acids. CDR3 region: CASGLSGSETQYF. CDR3 nucleotide sequence: TGTGCCAGCGGGCTTTCGGGATCCGAGACCCAGTACTTC.

The rearrangement joins TRBV19 to TRBJ2-3; tentative D call: TRBD1 (5 bases). The CDR3 length is 16 residues. The germline V gene encodes CDR1 LNHDA and CDR2 SQIVND (reference sequence). Trimming removed 2 bases from V and 0 bases from J, with 12 bases in between. CDR3 DNA sequence: TGTGCCAGTAGTATATGGAGACAGTCTAGCACAGATACGCAGTATTTT. This encodes CASSIWRQSSTDTQYF.

The chain employs TRBV9 and TRBJ2-3, with 13 bases aligning to TRBD2. The CDR3 covers 17 residues. The junction had 7 bases not matched to a gene; V was cut back by 0 bases and J by 6 bases. Germline CDR1 reads SGDLS; CDR2 reads YYNGEE. CDR3 nucleotides: TGTGCCAGCAGCGTAGGGGGACTAGCGGGGTTCAGGGATACGCAGTATTTT. Its protein product is CASSVGGLAGFRDTQYF.

The chain carries TRBV10-3 and TRBJ2-1, with a weak D call TRBD2 (6 bases). This CDR3 region has 13 residues. The ends were cut back, 3 bases at V and 7 bases at J, with 10 bases in the middle. Germline CDR1 reads ENHRY; CDR2 reads SYGVKD. The CDR3 DNA sequence: TGTGCCATCAGTGATATTGGGGGGAATGAGCAGTTCTTC. This translates into CAISDIGGNEQFF.

The chain is built from TRBV28 and TRBJ2-7, with D perhaps TRBD2 (7 bases). Germline V lookup: CDR1 MDHEN, CDR2 SYDVKM. The CDR3 loop spans 13 amino acids. V was clipped by 7 bases and J by 4 bases, with 14 bases between them. The CDR3 DNA reads TGTGCCAGCAAGTTCAGGGGAGGGTACGAGCAGTACTTC. Translated, it gives CASKFRGGYEQYF.

The CDR3 spells CASSQIAGARAEQYF. In DNA form, the CDR3 reads TGCGCCAGCAGCCAGATAGCGGGGGCCAGGGCCGAGCAGTACTTC. The chain uses TRBV4-1 and TRBJ2-7; 9 bases align to TRBD2. V lost 3 bases, J lost 6 bases, and 9 bases stayed unmatched. CDR1 and CDR2 (germline): MGHRA, YSYEKL. The CDR3 contains 15 residues.